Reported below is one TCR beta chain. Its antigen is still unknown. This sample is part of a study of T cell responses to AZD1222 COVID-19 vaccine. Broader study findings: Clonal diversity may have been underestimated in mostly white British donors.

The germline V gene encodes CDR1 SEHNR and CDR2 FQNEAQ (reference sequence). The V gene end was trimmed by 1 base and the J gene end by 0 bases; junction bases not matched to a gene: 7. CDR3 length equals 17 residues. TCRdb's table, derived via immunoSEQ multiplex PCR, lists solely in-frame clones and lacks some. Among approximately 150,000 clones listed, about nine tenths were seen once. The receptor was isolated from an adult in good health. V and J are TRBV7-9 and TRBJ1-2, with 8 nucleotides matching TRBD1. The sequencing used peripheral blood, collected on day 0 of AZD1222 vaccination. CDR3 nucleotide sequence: TGTGCCAGCAGCTTAGGGCCGGACAGGGCGACTAACTATGGCTACACCTTC. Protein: CASSLGPDRATNYGYTF.